This TCR beta chain stems from a study of beta chain features in type 1 diabetes. General observations from the study: VDJ junctions in type 1 diabetes patients carried more deletions and fewer insertions.

The V gene's germline CDR1 is SGHRS and CDR2 YFSETQ. The CDR3 contains 14 residues. V gave up 2 bases and J gave up 1 base, with 9 bases separating them. What was sequenced were expressed TCRB transcripts, since all of the isolated RNA had been reverse transcribed. Using immunoSEQ multiplex PCR, the repertoire was profiled, and TCRdb retains in-frame clones only, with some absent. Counted here are 140,000 to 150,000 clones, around 51% occurring once; the ten biggest clones make up under 0.5%. This clone was seen a handful of times. Its matching antigen is unknown. The gene calls are TRBV5-1 and TRBJ1-1; unclear D gene. Sequencing input: Tregs from blood. This receptor was identified in a man aged 18-30 years in good health. In DNA, the CDR3 is TGCGCCAGCAGCTTTTGGGCAGGGAACACTGAAGCTTTCTTT. Translation gives CASSFWAGNTEAFF. The full variable domain, in which reference TRBV5-1 and TRBJ1-1 provide the parts outside the CDR3, is KAGVTQTPRYLIKTRGQQVTLSCSPISGHRSVSWYQQTPGQGLQFLFEYFSETQRNKGNFPGRFSGRQFSNSRSEMNVSTLELGDSALYLCASSFWAGNTEAFFGQGTRLTVV.